Below, 9 T cell receptor beta chains from the same sample are listed, as sequenced in a study of early T cells in non-severe SARS-CoV-2 infection. MiXCR was run by TCRdb on the 5' RACE reads, yielding one entry per CDR3 protein. The sample contains around 99,000 distinct CDR3 sequences, roughly 11% of which appear only once. Sequencing used whole blood. These receptors all stem from an adult who was a healthcare worker with PCR-confirmed SARS-CoV-2 infection or an uninfected control (not recorded which).

This clonotype was found many times. The rearrangement uses TRBV7-9 and TRBJ1-1; D call uncertain. From germline, CDR1 is SEHNR and CDR2 FQNEAQ (reference sequence). Trimming pared 1 base from V and 9 bases from J, leaving 9 bases between. The CDR3 spans 12 residues. The CDR3 nucleotides read TGTGCCAGCAGCTTAGGGGCCACACAAGCTTTCTTT. Amino acids: CASSLGATQAFF. The variable domain in full, completed from reference TRBV7-9 and TRBJ1-1, reads DTGVSQNPRHKITKRGQNVTFRCDPISEHNRLYWYRQTLGQGPEFLTYFQNEAQLEKSRLLSDRFSAERPKGSFSTLEIQRTEQGDSAMYLCASSLGATQAFFGQGTRLTVV.

This clonotype was picked up many times. CDR3 bases: TGTGCCAGCACCACAGCGGGAGGGCGGACCCAGTACTTC. Residues: CASTTAGGRTQYF. The V and J genes are TRBV28 and TRBJ2-5; 10 bases are a match to TRBD2. This CDR3 contains 13 residues. Germline V gives CDR1 MDHEN, CDR2 SYDVKM. With 7 bases clipped from V and 7 bases from J, the junction kept 6 bases outside the gene matches.

This clonotype appeared many times. J is TRBJ2-1 and V is TRBV7-2, with 8 bases identical to TRBD1. Losses at the gene ends were 5 bases for V and 4 bases for J; bases not matched to a gene: 13. CDR1 SGHTA and CDR2 FQGNSA come from the germline V gene. CDR3 length: 17 amino acids. The CDR3 coding sequence is TGTGCCAGCAGCCCAAAGGCAGGGGGCAGATCTTACAATGAGCAGTTCTTC. Translating gives CASSPKAGGRSYNEQFF.

Only a few counts were recorded for this clonotype. The chain joins TRBV7-2 to TRBJ2-5; 11 bases match TRBD2. CDR3 length equals 16 residues. V lost 5 bases, J lost 5 bases, and 10 bases stayed unmatched. In germline, CDR1 is SGHTA, CDR2 FQGNSA. In DNA form, the CDR3 reads TGTGCCAGCAGCCCTTACTTTAGCGGGAGGGGTGAGACCCAGTACTTC. Translation: CASSPYFSGRGETQYF.

The chain employs TRBV20-1 and TRBJ2-3, with 7 positions matching TRBD1. Trimming at V came to 7 bases and at J to 1 base, leaving 5 bases not matched to a gene. CDR3 length: 13 residues. Germline lookup yields CDR1 DFQATT and CDR2 SNEGSKA (reference sequence). The CDR3 sequence: CSETDRGTDTQYF. For the CDR3, the DNA is TGCAGTGAGACTGACAGGGGCACAGATACGCAGTATTTT.

About this clonotype: Relative to the germline gene, one junction end is altered; a read error may explain this. V gene TRBV7-2 combines with J gene TRBJ2-7; no definite D call. This CDR3 is 14 amino acids long. Germline-derived CDR1 and CDR2 are SGHTA and FQGNSA. This CDR3 is CATRQTSGSYGQYF. In DNA form, the CDR3 reads TGTGCCACCAGGCAGACGTCCGGCTCCTACGGGCAGTACTTC.

The V call is TRBV14, the J call TRBJ2-3; weak D call: TRBD1 (6 bases). Germline loops: CDR1 SGHDN, CDR2 FVKESK. There are 16 residues in the CDR3. The V end lost 5 bases, the J end lost 6 bases, and 21 bases lay between the germline ends. The CDR3 sequence: CASSDTGRAAMDTQYF. The CDR3 DNA follows: TGTGCCAGCAGCGACACAGGGCGCGCGGCAATGGATACGCAGTATTTT.

This clonotype has just a few counts. This chain connects TRBV6-6 to TRBJ1-2; the D gene is possibly TRBD1 (6 bases). The CDR3 length is 14 residues. V was shortened by 7 bases and J by 3 bases, with 15 bases between the two germline ends. CDR1 is MNHNY and CDR2 is SVGAGI in the germline V gene (reference sequence). In DNA form, the CDR3 reads TGTGCCAGCACTCTGGGGGGGGCAGACTATGGCTACACCTTC. It yields the protein CASTLGGADYGYTF.

This chain joins TRBV9 and TRBJ2-1; TRBD2 agrees at 10 bases. V lost 0 bases to trimming and J lost 6 bases; unmatched junction nucleotides: 3. The CDR3 is 15 residues long. CDR1 is SGDLS and CDR2 is YYNGEE in the germline V gene. Here the CDR3 DNA reads TGTGCCAGCAGCGTAGAGGGACTAGCGCCCAATGAGCAGTTCTTC. Amino acid sequence: CASSVEGLAPNEQFF.